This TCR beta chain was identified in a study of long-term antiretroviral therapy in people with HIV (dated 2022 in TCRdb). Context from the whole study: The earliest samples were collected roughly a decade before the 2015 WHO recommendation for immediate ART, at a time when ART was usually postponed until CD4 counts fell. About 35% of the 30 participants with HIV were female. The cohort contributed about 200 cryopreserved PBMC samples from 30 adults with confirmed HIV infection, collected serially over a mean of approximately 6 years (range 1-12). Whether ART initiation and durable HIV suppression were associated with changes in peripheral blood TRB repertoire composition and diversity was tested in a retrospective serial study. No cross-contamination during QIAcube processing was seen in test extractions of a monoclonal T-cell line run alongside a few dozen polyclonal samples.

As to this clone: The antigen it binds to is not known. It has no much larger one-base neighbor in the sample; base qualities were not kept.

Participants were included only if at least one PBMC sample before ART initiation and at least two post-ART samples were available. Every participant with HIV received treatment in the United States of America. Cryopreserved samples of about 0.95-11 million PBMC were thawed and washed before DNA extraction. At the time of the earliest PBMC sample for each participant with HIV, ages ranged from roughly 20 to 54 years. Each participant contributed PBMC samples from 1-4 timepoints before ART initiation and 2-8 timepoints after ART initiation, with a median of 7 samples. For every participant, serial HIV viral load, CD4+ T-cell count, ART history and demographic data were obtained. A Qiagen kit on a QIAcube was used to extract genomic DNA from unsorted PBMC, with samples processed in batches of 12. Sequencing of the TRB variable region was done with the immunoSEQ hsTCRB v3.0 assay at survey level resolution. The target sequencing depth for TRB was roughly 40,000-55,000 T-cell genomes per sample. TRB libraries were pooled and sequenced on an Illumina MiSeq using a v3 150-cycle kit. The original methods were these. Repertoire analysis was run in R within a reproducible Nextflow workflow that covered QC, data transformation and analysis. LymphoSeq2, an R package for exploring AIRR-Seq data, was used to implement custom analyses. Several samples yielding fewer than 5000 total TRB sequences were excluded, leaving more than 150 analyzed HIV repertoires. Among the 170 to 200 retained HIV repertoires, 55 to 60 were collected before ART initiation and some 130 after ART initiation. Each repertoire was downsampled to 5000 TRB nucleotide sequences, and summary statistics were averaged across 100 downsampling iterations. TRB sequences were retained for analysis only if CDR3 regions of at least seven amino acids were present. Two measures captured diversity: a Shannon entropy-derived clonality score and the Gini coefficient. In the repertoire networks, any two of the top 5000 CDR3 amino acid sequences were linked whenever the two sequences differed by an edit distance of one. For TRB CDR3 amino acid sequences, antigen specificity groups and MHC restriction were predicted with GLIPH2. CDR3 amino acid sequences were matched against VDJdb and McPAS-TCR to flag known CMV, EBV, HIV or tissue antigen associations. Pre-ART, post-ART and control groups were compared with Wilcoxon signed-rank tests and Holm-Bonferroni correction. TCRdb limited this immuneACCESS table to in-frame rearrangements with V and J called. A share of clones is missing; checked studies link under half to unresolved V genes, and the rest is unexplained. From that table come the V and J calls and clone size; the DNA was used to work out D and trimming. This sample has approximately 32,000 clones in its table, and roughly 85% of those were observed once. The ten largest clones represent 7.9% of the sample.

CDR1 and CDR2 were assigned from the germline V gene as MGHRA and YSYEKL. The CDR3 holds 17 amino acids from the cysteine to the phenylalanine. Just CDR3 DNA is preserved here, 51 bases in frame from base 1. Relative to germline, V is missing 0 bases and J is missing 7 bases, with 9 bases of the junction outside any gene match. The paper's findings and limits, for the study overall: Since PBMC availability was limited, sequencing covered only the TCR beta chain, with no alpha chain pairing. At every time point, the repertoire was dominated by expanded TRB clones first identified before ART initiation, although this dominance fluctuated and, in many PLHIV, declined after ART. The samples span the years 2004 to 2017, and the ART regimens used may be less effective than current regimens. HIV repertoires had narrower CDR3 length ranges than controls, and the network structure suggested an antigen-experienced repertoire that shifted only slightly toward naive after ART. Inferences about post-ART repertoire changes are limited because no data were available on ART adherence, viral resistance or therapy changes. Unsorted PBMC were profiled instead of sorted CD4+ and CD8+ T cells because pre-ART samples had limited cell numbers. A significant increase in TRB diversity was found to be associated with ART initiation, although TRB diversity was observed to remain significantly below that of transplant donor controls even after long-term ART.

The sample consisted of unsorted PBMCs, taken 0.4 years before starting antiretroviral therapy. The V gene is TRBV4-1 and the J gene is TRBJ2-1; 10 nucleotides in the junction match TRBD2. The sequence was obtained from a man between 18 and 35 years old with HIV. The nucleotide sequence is TGCGCCAGCAGCCAAGAAAGGAGCGGGGGGGTTGGTAATGAGCAGTTCTTC. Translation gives CASSQERSGGVGNEQFF.